This T cell receptor (beta chain) was retrieved from a study of blood T cell repertoires in COVID-19. Study in general: The analysed material was cDNA or gDNA that came from T cells, B-cell-depleted T cells, or PBMCs.

V gave up 5 bases and J gave up 0 bases, with 18 bases separating them. CDR1 and CDR2 from the germline V gene are SGHAT and FQNNGV. The CDR3 runs to 17 residues. In the source study's methods: Reference gene primer amplification gave nucleated cell count estimates. The data were produced by immunoSEQ multiplex PCR, yet TCRdb's version contains in-frame clones alone and is incomplete. Clone size and V and J calls were adopted from that table, with D and trimming inferred from the DNA. The sample holds around 310,000 clones, approximately 88% seen once. Enrolled through a virtual design, the participants were between roughly 18 and 90 years of age and came from roughly 22 US areas. Clinical history reported by participants formed the basis on which cohorts were assigned.

The sequencing sample was made of PBMCs or T cells enriched from blood (not recorded which). J is TRBJ2-3 and V is TRBV11-2, with D possibly matching TRBD1 (6 bases). This TCR was recovered from a man aged 25-40 years who had recovered from COVID-19. CDR3 loop: CASSHNGVGASTDTQYF. CDR3 DNA sequence: TGTGCCAGCAGCCACAACGGGGTGGGGGCTAGCACAGATACGCAGTATTTT.